This TCR beta chain was captured in a study of radiation and T cells in renal cell carcinoma. Specified time point: baseline pretreatment blood. Treatment given: 15 Gy SBRT to primary tumor, nephrectomy 4 weeks later. Radiation-treated patients gave blood at baseline, week 2 and week 4. This renal cell carcinoma was of the clear cell type. Data came from immunoSEQ multiplex PCR; TCRdb stores just in-frame clones and leaves some out. Of 95,000 to 150,000 clones listed, approximately 78% were seen once; the top ten hold 3%. CDR3 length: 15 residues. Germline-derived CDR1 and CDR2 are MDHEN and SYDVKM. V gave up 5 bases and J gave up 5 bases, with 18 bases separating them. Study-level results: No pretreatment tumor biopsies were available for baseline clonotypes.

Of note for this clone: Its specificity is unknown.

The chain carries TRBV28 and TRBJ1-2, with D possibly matching TRBD1 (5 bases). The TCR comes from a woman in her sixties or seventies with renal cell carcinoma. Sample: blood, taken from a patient whose treatment included radiotherapy and nephrectomy. CDR3 region: CASSPKPGPRYGYTF. CDR3 DNA sequence: TGTGCCAGCAGTCCCAAACCGGGACCGAGATATGGCTACACCTTC.